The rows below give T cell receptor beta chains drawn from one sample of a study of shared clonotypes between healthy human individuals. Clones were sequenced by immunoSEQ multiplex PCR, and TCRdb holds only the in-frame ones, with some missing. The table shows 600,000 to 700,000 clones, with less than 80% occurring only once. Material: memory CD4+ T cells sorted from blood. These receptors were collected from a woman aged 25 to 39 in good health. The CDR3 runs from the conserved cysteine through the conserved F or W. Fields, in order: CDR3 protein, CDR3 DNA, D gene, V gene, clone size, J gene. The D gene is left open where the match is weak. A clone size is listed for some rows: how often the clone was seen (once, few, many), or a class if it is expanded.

CDR3aa: CASSLSGTGTGSDTEAFF
CDR3nt: TGTGCCAGCAGTTTAAGCGGGACAGGTACGGGTTCGGACACTGAAGCTTTCTTT
d_gene: TRBD1
v_gene: TRBV27
abundance: .
j_gene: TRBJ1-1

CDR3aa: CASSQLAGSLYEQYF
CDR3nt: TGTGCCAGCAGCCAACTAGCGGGATCTCTCTACGAGCAGTACTTC
d_gene: TRBD2
v_gene: TRBV5-4
abundance: .
j_gene: TRBJ2-7

CDR3aa: CASSLWSSGSPYEQYF
CDR3nt: TGTGCCAGCAGTTTATGGTCTAGCGGGAGCCCCTACGAGCAGTACTTC
d_gene: TRBD2
v_gene: TRBV28
abundance: .
j_gene: TRBJ2-7

CDR3aa: CASKRDSTGELFF
CDR3nt: TGTGCCAGCAAGCGGGATAGCACCGGGGAGCTGTTTTTT
d_gene: TRBD2
v_gene: TRBV2
abundance: .
j_gene: TRBJ2-2

CDR3aa: CASSLMRGPLDSNQPQHF
CDR3nt: TGTGCCAGCAGTTTAATGAGAGGGCCTTTAGATAGCAATCAGCCCCAGCATTTT
d_gene: .
v_gene: TRBV28
abundance: .
j_gene: TRBJ1-5

CDR3aa: CATPGNATNEKLFF
CDR3nt: TGTGCCACTCCCGGGAACGCAACTAATGAAAAACTGTTTTTT
d_gene: .
v_gene: TRBV6-4
abundance: .
j_gene: TRBJ1-4

CDR3aa: CASSLSRGVYGYTF
CDR3nt: TGTGCCAGCAGTTTATCCAGGGGGGTCTATGGCTACACCTTC
d_gene: TRBD1
v_gene: TRBV27
abundance: once
j_gene: TRBJ1-2

CDR3aa: CASSGSTDTQYF
CDR3nt: TGTGCCAGCAGCGGGAGCACAGATACGCAGTATTTT
d_gene: .
v_gene: TRBV6-5
abundance: .
j_gene: TRBJ2-3

CDR3aa: CASNAGLAGPYNEQFF
CDR3nt: TGCGCCAGCAATGCGGGACTAGCGGGGCCCTACAATGAGCAGTTCTTC
d_gene: TRBD2
v_gene: TRBV5-1
abundance: .
j_gene: TRBJ2-1

CDR3aa: CASSRNYEQYF
CDR3nt: TGTGCCAGTAGTCGCAACTACGAGCAGTACTTC
d_gene: .
v_gene: TRBV19
abundance: .
j_gene: TRBJ2-7

CDR3aa: CASKRELIALDSFQETQYF
CDR3nt: TGTGCCAGCAAGCGAGAGTTAATTGCGCTGGACAGCTTCCAAGAGACCCAGTACTTC
d_gene: .
v_gene: TRBV6-4
abundance: .
j_gene: TRBJ2-5

CDR3aa: CASSTGTSGAREQYF
CDR3nt: TGCGCCAGCAGCACGGGGACTAGCGGGGCCCGGGAGCAGTACTTC
d_gene: TRBD2
v_gene: TRBV5-1
abundance: .
j_gene: TRBJ2-7

CDR3aa: CASTHGGRAGELFF
CDR3nt: TGTGCCAGTACTCACGGTGGTCGCGCCGGGGAGCTGTTTTTT
d_gene: .
v_gene: TRBV19
abundance: .
j_gene: TRBJ2-2

CDR3aa: CASSLVGDRARNYGYTF
CDR3nt: TGCGCCAGCAGCTTGGTAGGGGACAGGGCCCGTAACTATGGCTACACCTTC
d_gene: TRBD1
v_gene: TRBV5-1
abundance: .
j_gene: TRBJ1-2

CDR3aa: CASWGPNTEAFF
CDR3nt: TGTGCCAGCTGGGGCCCGAACACTGAAGCTTTCTTT
d_gene: .
v_gene: TRBV28
abundance: few
j_gene: TRBJ1-1

CDR3aa: CASSQQGGSMGYTF
CDR3nt: TGTGCCAGCAGCCAACAGGGCGGCTCTATGGGCTACACCTTC
d_gene: .
v_gene: TRBV16
abundance: .
j_gene: TRBJ1-2